This T cell receptor beta chain was recorded in a study of control samples from healthy donors and cancer patients. The CDR3 is 14 amino acids. V was clipped by 2 bases and J by 7 bases, with 12 bases between them. The germline CDR1 and CDR2 sequences are MNHNS and SASEGT. Profiled with immunoSEQ multiplex PCR; TCRdb holds only in-frame clones, not every one. The table has nearly 200,000 clones, over 80% seen once. This clone was recorded once. This chain links TRBV6-1 with TRBJ1-5, with unresolved D. The TCR originated in a man aged 25-40 years in good health. The sequenced sample was blood. The CDR3 region is CASSEPIPAQPQHF. CDR3 coding DNA: TGTGCCAGCAGTGAACCGATCCCAGCCCAGCCCCAGCATTTT.